A selection of T cell receptor beta chains follows, all from one sample in a study of identical twins. TCRdb fed the 5' RACE reads into MiXCR, producing one record per CDR3 protein. The sample includes a few hundred thousand distinct CDR3 sequences, 9.6% of them seen just once. This same sample was also taken into another study, of yellow fever vaccine responses in identical twins.

The sequenced material came from PBMCs. These TCRs come from a woman aged 18-29 years in good health. CDR3s include the opening cysteine and the closing phenylalanine or tryptophan. The D gene is left open where the match is weak. Where a row states a size, it is once, few, many or the class of an expanded clone; other rows omit it.

V gene: TRBV7-9; clone size: many; J gene: TRBJ2-7; D gene: TRBD2; CDR3 protein: CASTRGGSLYEQYF; CDR3 DNA: TGTGCCAGCACCCGGGGAGGGAGTCTCTACGAGCAGTACTTC
V gene: TRBV12-3/TRBV12-4; clone size: NA; J gene: TRBJ1-2; D gene: NA; CDR3 protein: CASSRGEGGSYTF; CDR3 DNA: TGTGCCAGCAGCCGCGGGGAGGGTGGTAGCTACACCTTC
V gene: TRBV7-2; clone size: many; J gene: TRBJ2-3; D gene: NA; CDR3 protein: CASSSDGLYTDTQYF; CDR3 DNA: TGTGCCAGCAGCTCAGACGGACTATACACAGATACGCAGTATTTT
V gene: TRBV7-9; clone size: many; J gene: TRBJ2-7; D gene: NA; CDR3 protein: CASSPVQASTSEQYF; CDR3 DNA: TGTGCCAGCAGCCCAGTACAGGCCTCCACCTCCGAGCAGTACTTC
V gene: TRBV15; clone size: NA; J gene: TRBJ2-4; D gene: NA; CDR3 protein: CATSRDRGGPNIQYF; CDR3 DNA: TGTGCCACCAGCAGAGACCGAGGGGGGCCTAACATTCAGTACTTC
V gene: TRBV6-1; clone size: few; J gene: TRBJ2-7; D gene: TRBD2; CDR3 protein: CASTRGEGSYEQYF; CDR3 DNA: TGTGCCAGCACCCGAGGGGAGGGGAGCTACGAGCAGTACTTC
V gene: TRBV7-6; clone size: many; J gene: TRBJ2-6; D gene: NA; CDR3 protein: CASSLSYSSSGANVLTF; CDR3 DNA: TGTGCCAGCAGCCTATCATATTCCAGCTCTGGGGCCAACGTCCTGACTTTC
V gene: TRBV20-1; clone size: NA; J gene: TRBJ2-3; D gene: TRBD2; CDR3 protein: CSATQTSVKVDTQYF; CDR3 DNA: TGCAGTGCTACCCAGACTAGCGTGAAGGTGGATACGCAGTATTTT
V gene: TRBV19; clone size: NA; J gene: TRBJ2-3; D gene: TRBD2; CDR3 protein: CASSTLAANTDTQYF; CDR3 DNA: TGTGCCAGTAGTACCCTAGCGGCAAACACAGATACGCAGTATTTT
V gene: TRBV12-3/TRBV12-4; clone size: few; J gene: TRBJ2-1; D gene: NA; CDR3 protein: CASRSGANYNEQFF; CDR3 DNA: TGTGCCAGCAGGTCCGGGGCCAATTACAATGAGCAGTTCTTC
V gene: TRBV30; clone size: NA; J gene: TRBJ1-3; D gene: NA; CDR3 protein: CAWTGSMGVSGNTIYF; CDR3 DNA: TGTGCCTGGACTGGGAGCATGGGGGTTTCTGGAAACACCATATATTTT
V gene: TRBV20-1; clone size: few; J gene: TRBJ2-1; D gene: TRBD2; CDR3 protein: CSARDRTSYYNEQFF; CDR3 DNA: TGCAGTGCTAGAGACAGGACTAGTTACTACAATGAGCAGTTCTTC
V gene: TRBV5-6; clone size: NA; J gene: TRBJ1-4; D gene: TRBD1; CDR3 protein: CASSFGTGGVKELFF; CDR3 DNA: TGTGCCAGCAGCTTCGGGACAGGGGGAGTAAAAGAACTGTTTTTT
V gene: TRBV5-1; clone size: few; J gene: TRBJ2-7; D gene: NA; CDR3 protein: CASSPNLLTGLYTYEQYF; CDR3 DNA: TGCGCCAGCAGCCCAAACCTGCTCACAGGGCTTTATACCTACGAGCAGTACTTC